This T cell receptor (beta chain) was identified during a study of Ad26.COV2.S vaccination and SARS-CoV-2 variants. Study as a whole: It was the COV1001 Ad26.COV2.S trial arm that included the donor. Into the muscle, Ad26.COV2.S was dosed once or twice, 56 days apart.

Here immunoSEQ multiplex PCR was the method, and the copy in TCRdb shows in-frame clones only, minus some. Seen here are under 600,000 clones, about nine tenths observed once, and the top ten hold about 1.5%. Trimming took off 4 bases at V and 5 bases at J, with 8 bases between the two ends. The CDR3 is 12 residues long. Per germline, CDR1 MDHEN and CDR2 SYDVKM. Of note for this clone: Its specificity is unknown.

Study conclusions and caveats: Recipients of either vaccine or placebo displayed similar breadth of non-spike TCRs.

This sample's treatment: around 19 received Ad26.COV2.S at low or high dose, single or two shots; about 5 received placebo; per-sample allocation not given. Sample collection was performed on day 63 after the first vaccine or placebo injection. This TCR was recovered from a person between 18 and 65 years old who received the Ad26.COV2.S COVID-19 vaccine or a placebo. The chain joins TRBV28 to TRBJ1-2; a weak D match, TRBD1 (5 bases). The specimen was peripheral blood, collected in a trial of Ad26.COV2.S vaccine versus placebo. As DNA, the CDR3 is TGTGCCAGCAGTTGGGGGGTTTATGGCTACACCTTC. It specifies CASSWGVYGYTF.